This entry lists 23 T cell receptor beta chains sequenced from one sample in a study of T cell responses to AZD1222 COVID-19 vaccine (dated by TCRdb to about 2021). Libraries came from the immunoSEQ multiplex PCR assay. TCRdb obtained this table from immuneACCESS and retained in-frame rearrangements with V and J assigned. These tables miss some clones; where compared with another copy, unresolved V genes account for less than half of the shortfall, and the remainder is unexplained. A total of 130,000 to 150,000 clones appear in this sample, approximately 89% of them only once. The ten largest clones take up 1.5% to 2% of the sample. Interpreted using the paper, the time point label stands for: about 28 days (+/-7) after the second vaccine dose. The sample in question was peripheral blood, obtained 28 days after the second AZD1222 dose. These receptors came from an adult who received the AZD1222 COVID-19 vaccine.

The chain carries TRBV6-5 and TRBJ1-2; D possibly corresponds to TRBD1 (5 bases). Germline V gene data show CDR1 as MNHEY and CDR2 as SVGAGI. The length of the CDR3 is 15 residues. The V end lost 6 bases, the J end lost 4 bases, and 18 bases lay between the germline ends. CDR3 loop: CASRILPGPSYGYTF. The CDR3 region has the DNA TGTGCCAGCAGGATCCTACCGGGACCGAGCTATGGCTACACCTTC.

The chain employs TRBV11-2 and TRBJ1-3, with D possibly matching TRBD1 (6 bases). The germline V and J ends were trimmed by 7 bases and 4 bases, with 20 bases remaining between them. CDR1 is SGHAT, CDR2 FQNNGV, per germline. The CDR3 totals 16 residues. The chain's CDR3 is CASTLSDGGAGNTIYF. The DNA of the CDR3 is TGTGCCAGCACCCTCTCCGACGGGGGGGCGGGAAACACCATATATTTT.

The rearrangement joins TRBV6-5 to TRBJ1-2; 9 bases are shared with TRBD1. J was trimmed by 7 bases and V by 7 bases; bases with no gene match: 7. The V gene's germline CDR1 is MNHEY and CDR2 SVGAGI. The CDR3 totals 13 residues. DNA for the CDR3: TGTGCCAGCACAAATACAGGGGGCGCTGGCTACACCTTC. Residues: CASTNTGGAGYTF.

This chain links TRBV15 with TRBJ2-1; TRBD1 or TRBD2 may be the D gene (5 bases each). CDR3 size: 16 residues. The V end was cut by 0 bases, the J end by 0 bases, with 9 bases between. Germline loops: CDR1 LNHNV, CDR2 YYDKDF (reference sequence). CDR3 coding DNA: TGTGCCACCAGCAGAGAAACAGGAGGCTCCTACAATGAGCAGTTCTTC. Translated, it gives CATSRETGGSYNEQFF.

The chain recombines TRBV19 with TRBJ1-1; the D gene is possibly TRBD1 (5 bases). V was shortened by 6 bases and J by 0 bases, with 14 bases between the two germline ends. The germline CDR1 and CDR2 sequences are LNHDA and SQIVND (reference sequence). The CDR3 length is 15 residues. This CDR3 reads CASRGGAVMNTEAFF. Written as DNA, the CDR3 is TGTGCCAGTAGGGGAGGGGCGGTGATGAACACTGAAGCTTTCTTT.

The rearrangement uses TRBV28 and TRBJ2-1, with no clear D. CDR1 MDHEN and CDR2 SYDVKM come from the germline V gene. The ends were cut back, 2 bases at V and 6 bases at J, with 5 bases in the middle. The CDR3 totals 12 residues. The CDR3 sequence is CASSLIRNEQFF. CDR3 bases: TGTGCCAGCAGTTTAATCCGCAATGAGCAGTTCTTC.

The chain combines TRBV19 with TRBJ2-3; D possibly uses TRBD1 or TRBD2 (5 bases each). Trimming removed 6 bases from V and 9 bases from J, with 19 bases in between. CDR1 LNHDA and CDR2 SQIVND come from the germline V gene (reference sequence). This CDR3 is 14 amino acids long. CDR3 protein: CASSLGVVGDTQYF. DNA for the CDR3: TGTGCCAGTAGCCTAGGGGTAGTAGGGGACACGCAGTATTTT.

CDR3 in amino acids: CASIPLGDRDGYGYTF. DNA for the CDR3: TGTGCCAGCATCCCCCTAGGGGATCGGGACGGCTATGGCTACACCTTC. This chain links TRBV7-9 with TRBJ1-2; D might be TRBD1 (5 bases). In germline, CDR1 is SEHNR, CDR2 FQNEAQ (reference sequence). This CDR3 comprises 16 residues. The V and J ends lost 7 bases and 4 bases respectively, with 22 bases between them.

The gene calls are TRBV5-6 and TRBJ1-2; 8 positions agree with TRBD1. J gave up 2 bases and V 4 bases, and 4 bases lay outside the gene matches. This CDR3 contains 14 residues. In germline, CDR1 is SGHDT, CDR2 YYEEEE. In nucleotides, the CDR3 is TGTGCCAGCAGCCTAAACAGGGGGAACTATGGCTACACCTTC. It codes for CASSLNRGNYGYTF.

The rearrangement joins TRBV5-1 to TRBJ1-6; TRBD1 matches at 7 bases. Germline CDR1 and CDR2: SGHRS and YFSETQ. V gave up 3 bases and J gave up 3 bases; unmatched junction bases: 3. This CDR3 has 15 residues. The CDR3 coding sequence is TGCGCCAGCAGCTCGACAGGGTTCTATAATTCACCCCTCCACTTT. Its translation: CASSSTGFYNSPLHF.

The V and J genes are TRBV21-1 and TRBJ1-2; the table calls TRBD1, which could not be checked here. TRBV21-1 is designated a pseudogene. There are 12 residues in the CDR3. The CDR3 sequence: CASSRDSYGYTF. The CDR3 DNA reads as TGTGCCAGCAGCAGAGACAGCTATGGCTACACCTTC.

V gene TRBV5-6 combines with J gene TRBJ2-3; no definite D call. V lost 0 bases, J lost 8 bases, and 1 base lay in between. The CDR3 is made up of 10 amino acids. Germline CDR1 and CDR2: SGHDT and YYEEEE. The CDR3 spells CASSLGTQYF. In nucleotides, the CDR3 is TGTGCCAGCAGCTTGGGTACGCAGTATTTT.

The rearrangement uses TRBV28 and TRBJ2-7; no clear D gene. The CDR3 totals 14 residues. Germline loops: CDR1 MDHEN, CDR2 SYDVKM. Trimming left V 2 bases short and J 4 bases short, with 12 bases between. CDR3 bases: TGTGCCAGCAGTTTACCCAACCCAAGGTACGAGCAGTACTTC. Translated, it gives CASSLPNPRYEQYF.

The V and J genes are TRBV19 and TRBJ1-1; D possibly corresponds to TRBD1 (5 bases). CDR1 and CDR2 from the germline V gene are LNHDA and SQIVND (reference sequence). The CDR3 is 13 amino acids. Trimming left V 0 bases short and J 6 bases short, with 8 bases between. CDR3 DNA: TGTGCCAGTAGTATAGATGGGGACTCTGAAGCTTTCTTT. Translated, it gives CASSIDGDSEAFF.

The table lists this clone with a few counts. CDR3 bases: TGTGCCAGCAGCGGGGCCCGGTCTGGAAACACCATATATTTT. Residues: CASSGARSGNTIYF. This rearrangement joins TRBV11-2 to TRBJ1-3; a possible D gene is TRBD1 (5 bases). Germline CDR1 reads SGHAT; CDR2 reads FQNNGV. The germline V and J ends were trimmed by 5 bases and 1 base, with 9 bases remaining between them. The CDR3 has 14 residues.

The rearrangement links TRBV28 to TRBJ2-1; D is possibly TRBD2 (6 bases). The CDR3 runs to 14 residues. Trimming left V 9 bases short and J 3 bases short, with 15 bases between. CDR1 is MDHEN and CDR2 is SYDVKM in the germline V gene. The chain's CDR3 is CASYGRGNYNEQFF. The CDR3 DNA follows: TGTGCCAGTTACGGGAGAGGCAACTACAATGAGCAGTTCTTC.

Only a few counts were recorded for this clone. The rearrangement uses TRBV18 and TRBJ1-1; no firm D call. The V gene's germline CDR1 is KGHSH and CDR2 LQKENI. The CDR3 is 14 residues long. V was trimmed by 3 bases and J by 3 bases, leaving 11 bases between them. The CDR3 reads CASSPLDDHTEAFF. The CDR3 nucleotides are TGTGCCAGCTCACCCCTTGACGATCACACTGAAGCTTTCTTT.

The chain couples TRBV29-1 to TRBJ2-1, with D perhaps being TRBD1 or TRBD2 (6 bases each). Germline assignment: CDR1 SQVTM and CDR2 ANQGSEA. The CDR3 contains 16 residues. Between the trimmed V and J ends, which lost 5 bases and 4 bases, there was a span of 21 bases. The CDR3 here is CSVTGGERGGYNEQFF. CDR3 DNA: TGCAGCGTTACTGGAGGGGAGAGAGGGGGTTACAATGAGCAGTTCTTC.

The V and J genes are TRBV3-1 (or the pseudogene TRBV3-2) and TRBJ1-6, with 11 bases aligning to TRBD1. Germline V gives CDR1 LGHDT, CDR2 YNNKEL (reference sequence). Trimming at V came to 7 bases and at J to 7 bases, leaving 9 bases not matched to a gene. CDR3 length: 16 residues. The CDR3: CASKQGQGAGNSPLHF. The CDR3 DNA is TGTGCCAGCAAGCAAGGACAGGGGGCTGGGAATTCACCCCTCCACTTT.

This chain connects TRBV12-3 or TRBV12-4 to TRBJ1-2; 8 positions match TRBD1. The CDR3 extends over 12 amino acids. The J segment lost 12 bases and the V segment lost 6 bases, leaving 9 bases of the junction unmatched. The CDR3 here is CASRRGQDIDTF. CDR3 in DNA: TGTGCCAGCAGACGGGGACAGGATATCGACACCTTC.

This rearrangement joins TRBV4-3 to TRBJ2-1; unclear D gene. CDR1 and CDR2 (germline): LGHNA, YSLEER. This CDR3 comprises 16 residues. V gave up 3 bases and J gave up 7 bases, with 19 bases separating them. The CDR3 region has the DNA TGCGCCAGCAGCCAGTTCCGTTCTGGAGTGGAAAATGAGCAGTTCTTC. Translating it yields CASSQFRSGVENEQFF.

The chain couples TRBV10-3 to TRBJ1-1, with no clear D. The germline V gene encodes CDR1 ENHRY and CDR2 SYGVKD. Trimming removed 2 bases from V and 1 base from J, with 2 bases in between. The CDR3 consists of 12 residues. Here the CDR3 reads CAISEENTEAFF. The CDR3 DNA follows: TGTGCCATCAGTGAGGAGAACACTGAAGCTTTCTTT.

The rearrangement links TRBV28 to TRBJ2-1; the match to TRBD2 covers 9 bases. From germline, CDR1 is MDHEN and CDR2 SYDVKM. V lost 11 bases, J lost 9 bases, and 8 bases stayed unmatched. This CDR3 has 12 amino acids. The CDR3 here is CALGSGSGEQFF. Written as DNA, the CDR3 is TGTGCCTTGGGTAGCGGGAGCGGTGAGCAGTTCTTC. Using reference TRBV28 and TRBJ2-1 for the parts outside the CDR3, the full variable domain is DVKVTQSSRYLVKRTGEKVFLECVQDMDHENMFWYRQDPGLGLRLIYFSYDVKMKEKGDIPEGYSVSREKKERFSLILESASTNQTSMYLCALGSGSGEQFFGPGTRLTVL.